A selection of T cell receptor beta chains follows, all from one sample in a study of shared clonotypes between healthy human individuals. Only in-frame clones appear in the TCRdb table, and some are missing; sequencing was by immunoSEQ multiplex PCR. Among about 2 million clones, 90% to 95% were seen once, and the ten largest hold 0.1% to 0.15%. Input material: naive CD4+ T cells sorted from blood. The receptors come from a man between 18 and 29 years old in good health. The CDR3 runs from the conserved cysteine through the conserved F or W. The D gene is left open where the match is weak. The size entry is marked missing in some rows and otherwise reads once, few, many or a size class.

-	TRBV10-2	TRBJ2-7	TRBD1	CASRVAGTGRYEQYF	TGCGCCAGCAGAGTCGCCGGGACAGGCAGATACGAGCAGTACTTC
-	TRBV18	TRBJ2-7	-	CASSPQVGSDAYEQYF	TGTGCCAGCTCACCTCAGGTGGGCAGCGATGCCTACGAGCAGTACTTC
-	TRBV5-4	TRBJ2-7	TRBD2	CASSSGGGAYEQYF	TGTGCCAGCAGCTCGGGCGGGGGGGCCTACGAGCAGTACTTC
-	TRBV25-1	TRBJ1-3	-	CASTGIVDTIYF	TGTGCCAGCACAGGCATTGTAGACACCATATATTTT
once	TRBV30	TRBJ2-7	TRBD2	CAFGLAGGGRYF	TGTGCCTTCGGACTAGCGGGGGGCGGTCGGTACTTC
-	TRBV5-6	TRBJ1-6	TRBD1	CASSSLVSGQGRSPLHF	TGTGCCAGCAGCTCCCTTGTATCGGGACAGGGTCGATCACCCCTCCACTTT
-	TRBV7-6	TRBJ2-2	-	CASSFQGWTGELFF	TGTGCCAGCAGCTTCCAGGGGTGGACCGGGGAGCTGTTTTTT
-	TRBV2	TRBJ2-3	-	CASSTTLSTDTQYF	TGTGCCAGCAGTACCACCCTTAGCACAGATACGCAGTATTTT
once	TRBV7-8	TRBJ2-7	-	CASSLVGRYEQYF	TGTGCCAGCAGCTTAGTAGGAAGATACGAGCAGTACTTC
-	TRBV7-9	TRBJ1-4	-	CASSLGGTGNEKLFF	TGTGCCAGCAGCTTAGGGGGGACTGGAAATGAAAAACTGTTTTTT